This TCR beta chain was found in a study of CD8 T cells in ankylosing spondylitis. This clonotype showed up many times. The target antigen is unknown. Trimming cost V 3 bases and J 6 bases, with 9 bases left between them. The CDR3 is made up of 12 amino acids. Germline-derived CDR1 and CDR2 are SGHNT and YENEEA. Study-wide results and limits: The study identified a TCR beta motif of eight highly homologous variants that appeared characteristic of ankylosing spondylitis blood. Past research had described some motif variants in reactive arthritis synovial fluid and blood. Disease-linked clones were reportedly significantly enriched in matched ankylosing spondylitis synovial fluid.

Preparation of TCR beta libraries was done by quantitative 5'-RACE with molecular barcodes. TCRdb redid the calling of the 5' RACE reads with MiXCR, one entry per CDR3 protein. The profile shows approximately 110,000 distinct CDR3 sequences, nearly 25% of them singletons. The chain has TRBV11-3 and TRBJ2-7; possible D gene TRBD2, 5 bases. This clonotype was sampled from a male donor with ankylosing spondylitis. The sequenced sample was synovial fluid, either unsorted or a sorted T cell fraction (not recorded which). Here the CDR3 reads CASSFRGSEQYF. The CDR3 DNA sequence: TGTGCCAGCAGCTTCCGCGGGTCCGAGCAGTACTTC.